This TCR beta chain emerged from a study of cytomegalovirus exposure and HLA in healthy donors. As to this clone: Its cognate antigen is unknown.

Whole-study results and caveats: When the data were analyzed later, several of the most significant clusters appeared to be linked to common viral pathogens. Later analysis revealed greater clonal expansion in HLA-associated TCR beta chains than in equally common others.

This CDR3 is built from 14 residues. The PCR was carried out with 60 Vbeta primers and 13 Jbeta primers. The assay was immunoSEQ multiplex PCR, and TCRdb's table has in-frame clones only and misses some. The profile covers some 130,000 clones, with around 70% appearing a single time and 3.1% taken by the ten largest. This TCR was sampled from a man aged 30-40 years in good health and CMV-seronegative. V is TRBV21-1 and J is TRBJ2-7; the table calls TRBD1, which could not be checked here. TRBV21-1 is noted as a pseudogene. The sample taken for sequencing was PBMCs. The CDR3 loop is CASSRKDRVHEQYF. The CDR3 nucleotides read TGTGCCAGCAGCAGGAAGGACAGGGTCCACGAGCAGTACTTC.